The sequence of this T cell receptor (beta chain) was determined in a study of cytomegalovirus exposure and HLA in healthy donors. The V gene lost 2 bases and the J gene lost 8 bases, with 11 bases spanning the gap. The germline V gene has CDR1 ENHRY and CDR2 SYGVKD. CDR3 length: 13 residues. The table came from immunoSEQ multiplex PCR; TCRdb's copy has only in-frame clones and leaves some out. The profile shows about 54,000 clones, around nine tenths of them singletons. Sequencing was done on a sample of PBMCs. This rearrangement joins TRBV10-3 to TRBJ2-3; D unresolved. The receptor comes from a woman aged 18-35 years in good health and CMV-seropositive. The CDR3 sequence is CAISEVEVPTQYF. CDR3 nucleotides: TGTGCCATCAGTGAGGTAGAAGTGCCTACGCAGTATTTT.